The rows below give T cell receptor beta chains drawn from one sample of a study of PD-1 blockade in classical Hodgkin lymphoma. The data were produced by immunoSEQ multiplex PCR, yet TCRdb's version contains in-frame clones alone and is incomplete. The sample shows 25,000 to 35,000 clones, about 70% of them seen only once. This specimen was peripheral blood mononuclear cells (PBMCs), taken before the fourth cycle of nivolumab. Every receptor here comes from a human donor with classical Hodgkin lymphoma. The CDR3 runs from the conserved cysteine through the conserved F or W. D genes are given only for firm matches. Not all rows give a size; the values are once, few, many and, for expanded clones, a class.

j_call,v_call,d_call,clone_size,cdr3_nt,cdr3_aa
TRBJ2-3,TRBV7-6,.,.,TGTGCCAGCAGCTTAGGTCCGACTACCGATACGCAGTATTTT,CASSLGPTTDTQYF
TRBJ2-2,TRBV25-1,TRBD1,.,TGTGCCAGCAGTGAAACACCTCTGGGGACAGGGGTTACCGGGGAGCTGTTTTTT,CASSETPLGTGVTGELFF
TRBJ2-3,TRBV19,.,.,TGTGCCAGTAGTATGACGATTGGCGGTCCAGATACGCAGTATTTT,CASSMTIGGPDTQYF
TRBJ2-5,TRBV9,.,.,TGTGCCAGCAGCGGCGGGACCCTTGGCCAAGAGACCCAGTACTTC,CASSGGTLGQETQYF
TRBJ2-1,TRBV9,.,.,TGTGCCAGCAGCACCCGACAGGGAGGCAATGAGCAGTTCTTC,CASSTRQGGNEQFF
TRBJ1-3,TRBV6-1,.,.,TGTGCCAGCAGTGAAGTAGGGCGGGAGAGAACCATATATTTT,CASSEVGRERTIYF
TRBJ2-1,TRBV9,TRBD1,.,TGTGCCAGCAGTGATCAGACAGGGCGGACCGATGAGCAGTTCTTC,CASSDQTGRTDEQFF
TRBJ2-1,TRBV14,.,.,TGTGCCAGCAGCCCGGATAACAATGAGCAGTTCTTC,CASSPDNNEQFF
TRBJ2-3,TRBV13,TRBD2,.,TGTGCCAGCAGCTTCAGGGCTAGCGGGGGGGCCCGAGATACGCAGTATTTT,CASSFRASGGARDTQYF
TRBJ2-3,TRBV7-2,.,once,TGTGCCAGCAGCTTAACCCTTAGGACAGATACGCAGTATTTT,CASSLTLRTDTQYF
TRBJ1-6,TRBV9,.,.,TGTGCCAGCAGCGTAGCGGGGAGGCATAATTCACCCCTCCACTTT,CASSVAGRHNSPLHF
TRBJ2-5,TRBV4-3,.,.,TGCGCCAGCAGCCCAGGGGGGCAAGAGACCCAGTACTTC,CASSPGGQETQYF
TRBJ2-5,TRBV7-2,.,.,TGTGCCAGCAGCTTTTGGGCGAGTCTACAAGAGACCCAGTACTTC,CASSFWASLQETQYF
TRBJ2-3,TRBV9,.,.,TGTGCCAGCAGCGTAGATCTCAGGGCCCCGCAGTATTTT,CASSVDLRAPQYF
TRBJ2-7,TRBV29-1,.,.,TGCAGCGTTGAAGACCGGGAAAGGGGCTTGACCTACGAGCAGTACTTC,CSVEDRERGLTYEQYF
TRBJ2-1,TRBV29-1,.,.,TGCAGCGTTGATGGGCTGGGGAACTACAATGAGCAGTTCTTC,CSVDGLGNYNEQFF